The sequence of this T cell receptor (beta chain) was determined in a study of blood T cells in healthy people across ages. Each donor was a healthy Caucasian individual from Russia, aged about 6 to 100. This clonotype occurred a few times. The antigen is undetermined. Next came a second PCR, run for roughly 6 to 11 cycles, which used a sample-barcoded 5' primer along with a J-beta primer mix. TCRdb ran MiXCR on the 5' RACE reads and lists one entry per CDR3 protein. The sample contains 450,000 to 700,000 distinct CDR3 sequences, 25% to 30% of which appear only once. Study-wide results and limits: A greater number of naive CD4+ cells and higher diversity distinguished long-lived donors from aged donors.

The V gene lost 2 bases and the J gene lost 1 base, with 11 bases spanning the gap. The germline CDR1 and CDR2 sequences are MNHEY and SMNVEV (reference sequence). CDR3 length: 15 residues. The chain couples TRBV27 to TRBJ1-1, with D hard to call. Source material: blood. This sequence was found in a woman aged 65 to 85 in good health. The CDR3 DNA follows: TGTGCCAGCAGTTTAAAAGGAAGTGGGAACACTGAAGCTTTCTTT. Protein product: CASSLKGSGNTEAFF.